The 7 T cell receptor beta chains below were found in one sample sequenced in a study of graft-versus-host responses after intestinal transplantation. These receptors' antigens are unknown. Measured with immunoSEQ multiplex PCR; TCRdb has only the in-frame clones, and not every one. Among 75,000 to 100,000 clones listed, under 85% were seen once. The starting material was unstimulated CD8+ T cells sorted from spleen or lymph node cells, obtained before intestinal transplant. The receptors derive from a human donor who received an intestinal transplant.

This chain joins TRBV9 and TRBJ2-5; 10 bases are a match to TRBD2. The CDR3 has 16 residues. V shed 3 bases and J 0 bases; nucleotides not matched to a gene: 5. The germline gives CDR1 SGDLS, CDR2 YYNGEE. The DNA for the CDR3 is TGTGCCAGCAGCGCCGGACTAGCGGCAAACCAAGAGACCCAGTACTTC. As protein: CASSAGLAANQETQYF.

This chain connects TRBV7-9 to TRBJ1-5; D is unresolved. The germline gives CDR1 SEHNR, CDR2 FQNEAQ (reference sequence). The CDR3 has 14 residues. V gave up 2 bases and J gave up 0 bases, with 5 bases separating them. The CDR3 bases are TGTGCCAGCAGCTTACACCTTAGCAATCAGCCCCAGCATTTT. Its protein product is CASSLHLSNQPQHF.

This clone occurred many times. A read error is likely here: a far larger clone is one base away. The V gene is TRBV2, the J gene TRBJ2-2; the D gene is possibly TRBD1 (7 bases). Germline V gene sequence: CDR1 SNHLY, CDR2 FYNNEI. The V end lost 8 bases, the J end lost 2 bases, and 12 bases lay between the germline ends. This CDR3 region has 14 residues. Written as DNA, the CDR3 is TGTGCCAGCTGCGGGACAGTCAACACCGGGGAGCTGTTTTTT. Amino acids: CASCGTVNTGELFF.

V and J are TRBV28 and TRBJ2-7, with D perhaps matching TRBD2 (5 bases). V dropped 2 bases and J dropped 2 bases, with 16 bases sitting between them. From germline, CDR1 is MDHEN and CDR2 SYDVKM. There are 16 residues in the CDR3. CDR3 amino acids: CASSLNPEIGTYEQYF. CDR3 nucleotide sequence: TGTGCCAGCAGTTTAAACCCCGAAATCGGGACCTACGAGCAGTACTTC. Drawing the rest from reference TRBV28 and TRBJ2-7, the complete variable domain is DVKVTQSSRYLVKRTGEKVFLECVQDMDHENMFWYRQDPGLGLRLIYFSYDVKMKEKGDIPEGYSVSREKKERFSLILESASTNQTSMYLCASSLNPEIGTYEQYFGPGTRLTVT.

This chain connects TRBV9 to TRBJ1-4, with a possible D match to TRBD1 (5 bases). Germline CDR1 SGDLS, CDR2 YYNGEE. The CDR3 spans 15 residues. Deletions cut 3 bases from V and 0 bases from J, with 9 bases between. CDR3 in DNA: TGTGCCAGCAGCGCTACAGGTGCAACTAATGAAAAACTGTTTTTT. This gives the protein CASSATGATNEKLFF.

CDR3 region: CASSLDGDPTNYNSPLHF. CDR3 nucleotide sequence: TGTGCCAGCAGCTTGGACGGGGACCCGACCAATTATAATTCACCCCTCCACTTT. The chain carries TRBV5-6 and TRBJ1-6; D might be TRBD1 (5 bases). Germline CDR1 reads SGHDT; CDR2 reads YYEEEE. The V end was cut by 0 bases, the J end by 4 bases, with 17 bases between. This CDR3 comprises 18 residues.

The CDR3 nucleotides are TGTGCCAGCAGCCAGTGGACAGGGAAACTCTACGAGCAGTACTTC. Protein product: CASSQWTGKLYEQYF. V gene TRBV7-2 combines with J gene TRBJ2-7; TRBD1 matches at 8 bases. There are 15 residues in the CDR3. CDR1 is SGHTA and CDR2 is FQGNSA in the germline V gene. V lost 5 bases and J lost 3; bases outside the gene matches: 9.